What follows is one T cell receptor (beta chain) and its context. This sample is drawn from a study of blood T cell repertoires in COVID-19. Per the germline V gene, CDR1 is SGHDN and CDR2 is FVKESK. The ends were cut back, 1 base at V and 2 bases at J, with 13 bases in the middle. The CDR3 is made up of 16 amino acids. Authors' methods: Amplification with reference gene primers provided the estimates of nucleated cell counts. Profiling relied on immunoSEQ multiplex PCR, and the TCRdb table lists in-frame clones only, not all of them. Clonal size and the V and J genes are those of that table, whereas D and trimming came from the DNA. Among more than 70,000 clones, 70% to 90% were seen once, and the ten largest hold 0.95% to 1.5%.

Material for sequencing was peripheral blood. The sequence was collected from an older man with active or convalescent COVID-19. V is TRBV14 and J is TRBJ2-3, with D possibly being TRBD2 (6 bases). CDR3 loop: CASSQVSGGYTDTQYF. DNA of the CDR3: TGTGCCAGCAGCCAAGTCTCTGGGGGGTACACAGATACGCAGTATTTT.